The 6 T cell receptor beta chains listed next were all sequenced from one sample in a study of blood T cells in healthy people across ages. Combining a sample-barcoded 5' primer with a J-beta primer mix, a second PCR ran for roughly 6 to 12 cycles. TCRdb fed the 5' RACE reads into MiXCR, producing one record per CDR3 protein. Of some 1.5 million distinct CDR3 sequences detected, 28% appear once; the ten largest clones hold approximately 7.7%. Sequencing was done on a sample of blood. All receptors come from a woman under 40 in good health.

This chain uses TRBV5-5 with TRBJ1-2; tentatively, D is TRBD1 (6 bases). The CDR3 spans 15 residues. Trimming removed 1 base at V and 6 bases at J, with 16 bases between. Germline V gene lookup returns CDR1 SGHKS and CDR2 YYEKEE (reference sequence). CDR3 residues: CASSLWQGMSNGYTF. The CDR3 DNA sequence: TGTGCCAGCAGCTTGTGGCAGGGGATGTCTAATGGCTACACCTTC.

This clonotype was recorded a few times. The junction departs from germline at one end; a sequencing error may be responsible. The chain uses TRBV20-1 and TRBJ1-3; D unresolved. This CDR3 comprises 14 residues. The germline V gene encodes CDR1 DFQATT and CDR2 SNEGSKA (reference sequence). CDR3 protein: CSARDLRSGNAIYF. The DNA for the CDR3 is TGCAGTGCTAGAGACCTGCGCTCTGGAAACGCCATATATTTT.

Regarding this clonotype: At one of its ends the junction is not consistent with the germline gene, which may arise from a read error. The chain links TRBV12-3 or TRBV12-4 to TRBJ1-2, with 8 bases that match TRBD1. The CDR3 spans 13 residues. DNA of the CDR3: TGTACCAGCAGCATAACAGGGGGCTATGGCTACACCTTC. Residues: CTSSITGGYGYTF.

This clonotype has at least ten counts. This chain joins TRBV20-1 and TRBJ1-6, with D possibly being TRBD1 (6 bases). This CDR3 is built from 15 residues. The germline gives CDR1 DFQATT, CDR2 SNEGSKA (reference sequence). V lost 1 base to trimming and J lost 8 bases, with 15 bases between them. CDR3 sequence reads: CSARVIGQGYSPLHF. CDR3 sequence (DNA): TGCAGTGCTAGAGTAATAGGCCAGGGGTATTCACCCCTCCACTTT.

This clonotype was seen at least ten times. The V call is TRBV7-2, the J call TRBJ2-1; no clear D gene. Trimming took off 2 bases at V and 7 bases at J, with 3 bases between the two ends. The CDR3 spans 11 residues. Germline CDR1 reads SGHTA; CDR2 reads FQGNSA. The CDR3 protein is CASSLMNEQFF. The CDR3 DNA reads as TGTGCCAGCAGCTTAATGAATGAGCAGTTCTTC.

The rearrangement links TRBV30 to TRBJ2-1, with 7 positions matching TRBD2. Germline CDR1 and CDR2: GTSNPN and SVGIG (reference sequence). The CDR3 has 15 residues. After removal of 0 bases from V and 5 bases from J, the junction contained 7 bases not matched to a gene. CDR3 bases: TGTGCCTGGAGTGTAGGACTAGTGGGGCACAATGAGCAGTTCTTC. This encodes CAWSVGLVGHNEQFF.